Below are 32 T cell receptor beta chains sequenced from a single sample in a study of CD4 T cells in relation to SARS-CoV-2 and coronaviruses. The unexposed donors gave CD4+ T cells in about 2011-2019, prior to COVID-19. Sequencing was performed with immunoSEQ multiplex PCR; in TCRdb, only in-frame clones are kept and a portion is missing. The table shows about 59,000 clones, with roughly 88% occurring only once. Material: memory CD4+ T cells from PBMCs. These receptors were obtained from a human donor in good health.

In this sample, this clone turned up a few times. The V and J genes are TRBV18 and TRBJ1-1; D remains unclear. The CDR3 is made up of 13 amino acids. V gave up 6 bases and J gave up 1 base, with 9 bases separating them. Per the germline V gene, CDR1 is KGHSH and CDR2 is LQKENI. This chain's CDR3 is CASSAGENTEAFF. CDR3 DNA sequence: TGTGCCAGCTCCGCCGGAGAGAACACTGAAGCTTTCTTT.

The chain uses TRBV5-1 and TRBJ2-1; 8 bases fit TRBD1. From germline, CDR1 is SGHRS and CDR2 YFSETQ. J lost 7 bases, V lost 4 bases, and 7 bases had no gene match. CDR3 length: 14 amino acids. Here the CDR3 DNA reads TGCGCCAGCAGCGTTCAGGGGGCTGGGAATGAGCAGTTCTTC. This translates into CASSVQGAGNEQFF.

This clone was seen just once. The CDR3 region is CASSPSRGGAAGNEQFF. For the CDR3, the DNA is TGTGCCAGCAGCCCCTCACGGGGCGGGGCAGCAGGGAATGAGCAGTTCTTC. V is TRBV2 and J is TRBJ2-1; a weak D match, TRBD2 (6 bases). Trimming pared 6 bases from V and 7 bases from J, leaving 25 bases between. The CDR3 has 17 amino acids. CDR1 SNHLY and CDR2 FYNNEI come from the germline V gene.

CDR3 sequence: CASTTSSYNSPLHF. The CDR3 region has the DNA TGTGCCTCAACAACGTCGTCCTATAATTCACCCCTCCACTTT. V usage is TRBV28 and J usage is TRBJ1-6; D unresolved. Trimming removed 11 bases at V and 1 base at J, with 12 bases between. The CDR3 loop spans 14 amino acids. Germline V lookup: CDR1 MDHEN, CDR2 SYDVKM.

V usage is TRBV6-5 and J usage is TRBJ2-5, with 10 positions matching TRBD2. In germline, CDR1 is MNHEY, CDR2 SVGAGI. Trimming cost V 8 bases and J 5 bases; bases outside gene matches: 8. The length of the CDR3 is 14 residues. DNA for the CDR3: TGTGCCAGCGGGAGAGCGGGAGGGGGGGAGACCCAGTACTTC. Amino acid sequence: CASGRAGGGETQYF.

The chain uses TRBV5-5 and TRBJ2-1; TRBD1 matches 8 bases. V dropped 2 bases and J dropped 7; count of bases not matched to a gene: 2. Germline values: CDR1 SGHKS, CDR2 YYEKEE (reference sequence). This CDR3 is built from 13 residues. The CDR3 here is CASSLQGENEQFF. The CDR3, as DNA: TGTGCCAGCAGCTTACAGGGGGAAAATGAGCAGTTCTTC.

This rearrangement joins TRBV10-3 to TRBJ2-6; 7 nucleotides line up with TRBD1. The CDR3 spans 16 residues. Unmatched junction bases numbered 6, after V lost 7 bases and J lost 0 bases. Germline V gives CDR1 ENHRY, CDR2 SYGVKD. This CDR3 is CAIKPAGGSGANVLTF. The CDR3 nucleotides read TGTGCCATCAAACCCGCAGGGGGCTCTGGGGCCAACGTCCTGACTTTC.

The chain combines TRBV2 with TRBJ2-2, with no clear D. CDR1 is SNHLY and CDR2 is FYNNEI in the germline V gene. The V and J ends lost 3 bases and 3 bases respectively, with 11 bases between them. This CDR3 contains 15 residues. The CDR3 here is CASSERGSYTGELFF. CDR3 nucleotides: TGTGCCAGCAGTGAGCGCGGCAGCTACACCGGGGAGCTGTTTTTT. The full variable domain, completed using reference TRBV2 and TRBJ2-2, is EPEVTQTPSHQVTQMGQEVILRCVPISNHLYFYWYRQILGQKVEFLVSFYNNEISEKSEIFDDQFSVERPDGSNFTLKIRSTKLEDSAMYFCASSERGSYTGELFFGEGSRLTVL.

The sample holds a few counts of this clone. V usage is TRBV28 and J usage is TRBJ1-2; D call uncertain. Germline values: CDR1 MDHEN, CDR2 SYDVKM. V was cut by 5 bases and J by 4 bases, with 14 bases left in between. The CDR3 sequence is 14 residues long. CDR3 protein: CASSATGRGYGYTF. In nucleotides, the CDR3 is TGTGCCAGCAGTGCGACGGGCCGAGGCTATGGCTACACCTTC.

The genes are TRBV5-1 and TRBJ2-5; 7 nucleotides align to TRBD2. CDR3 size: 14 residues. The germline CDR1 and CDR2 sequences are SGHRS and YFSETQ. Trimming took 4 bases from V and 2 from J; bases not matched to a gene: 5. CDR3 DNA: TGCGCCAGCAGCCGTGCGGGGGATCAAGAGACCCAGTACTTC. Protein: CASSRAGDQETQYF. Complete variable domain (other parts from reference TRBV5-1 and TRBJ2-5): KAGVTQTPRYLIKTRGQQVTLSCSPISGHRSVSWYQQTPGQGLQFLFEYFSETQRNKGNFPGRFSGRQFSNSRSEMNVSTLELGDSALYLCASSRAGDQETQYFGPGTRLLVL.

The chain employs TRBV6-2 or TRBV6-3 and TRBJ1-1, with 7 nucleotides matching TRBD1. V gave up 5 bases and J gave up 0 bases; unmatched junction bases: 0. CDR3 size: 13 residues. Per the germline V gene, CDR1 is MNHEY and CDR2 is SVGEGT. The CDR3 sequence is CASSGQVNTEAFF. The CDR3, as DNA: TGTGCCAGCAGTGGACAGGTGAACACTGAAGCTTTCTTT.

The gene calls are TRBV27 and TRBJ2-5, with D perhaps TRBD1 (6 bases). Germline CDR1 reads MNHEY; CDR2 reads SMNVEV (reference sequence). The CDR3 covers 13 residues. Trimming shortened V by 3 bases and J by 7 bases, and 12 bases separated the two germline ends. The DNA of the CDR3 is TGTGCCAGCAGTTTCCAGCGAGGGGGGACCCAGTACTTC. As protein: CASSFQRGGTQYF.

The chain recombines TRBV18 with TRBJ2-7, with TRBD1 identical over 8 bases. The CDR3 extends over 15 amino acids. Germline-derived CDR1 and CDR2 are KGHSH and LQKENI. The junction had 12 bases not matched to a gene; V was cut back by 5 bases and J by 6 bases. CDR3 bases: TGTGCCAGCTCATCTTCCGGGACAGGAAGGATCGAGCAGTACTTC. Residues: CASSSSGTGRIEQYF.

The chain carries TRBV7-3 and TRBJ2-1, with a tentative D call TRBD2 (6 bases). The CDR3 runs 14 residues. Trimming pared 4 bases from V and 8 bases from J, leaving 15 bases between. The germline V gene encodes CDR1 SGHTA and CDR2 FQGTGA. The CDR3 protein is CASSSGLSGDEQFF. The CDR3 DNA reads as TGTGCCAGCAGCTCGGGACTCTCGGGCGATGAGCAGTTCTTC. The complete variable domain, with remaining parts taken from reference TRBV7-3 and TRBJ2-1, reads GAGVSQTPSNKVTEKGKYVELRCDPISGHTALYWYRQSLGQGPEFLIYFQGTGAADDSGLPNDRFFAVRPEGSVSTLKIQRTERGDSAVYLCASSSGLSGDEQFFGPGTRLTVL.

This chain joins TRBV24-1 and TRBJ1-3; maybe TRBD1 (5 bases). V lost 6 bases and J lost 9, with 11 bases in between. This CDR3 spans 12 amino acids. Per germline, CDR1 KGHDR and CDR2 SFDVKD. CDR3 sequence reads: CATSTTGGTIYF. The CDR3 DNA is TGTGCCACCAGTACAACTGGGGGCACCATATATTTT.

The V gene is TRBV30, the J gene TRBJ2-7; no firm D call. Trimming stripped 5 bases from V and 3 bases from J, with 20 bases between. Germline V gene lookup returns CDR1 GTSNPN and CDR2 SVGIG (reference sequence). The CDR3 covers 15 residues. CDR3 amino acids: CAWAARQLLVYEQYF. The CDR3 nucleotides are TGTGCCTGGGCCGCCAGACAATTGCTGGTCTACGAGCAGTACTTC.

This CDR3 reads CASSAPGTGVGQPQHF. Here the CDR3 DNA reads TGTGCCAGCAGTGCCCCCGGGACAGGGGTCGGTCAGCCCCAGCATTTT. The V call is TRBV6-1, the J call TRBJ1-5; 10 bases align to TRBD1. V was pared by 4 bases and J by 6 bases, with 9 bases of the junction left unmatched. The CDR3 covers 16 residues. The germline V gene encodes CDR1 MNHNS and CDR2 SASEGT.

This CDR3 is CASSLADRGNSPLHF. In DNA, the CDR3 is TGTGCCAGCAGTTTAGCGGACAGGGGTAATTCACCCCTCCACTTT. The genes are TRBV28 and TRBJ1-6; 9 bases align to TRBD1. Germline V lookup: CDR1 MDHEN, CDR2 SYDVKM. After removal of 2 bases from V and 6 bases from J, the junction contained 2 bases not matched to a gene. The CDR3 loop spans 15 amino acids.

This clone has more than one count but fewer than ten. The CDR3: CASSLLWGNEQFF. CDR3 nucleotides: TGTGCCAGCAGCTTACTTTGGGGGAATGAGCAGTTCTTC. This rearrangement joins TRBV7-9 to TRBJ2-1; possibly TRBD1 or TRBD2 for D (5 bases each). CDR1 is SEHNR, CDR2 FQNEAQ, per germline (reference sequence). The CDR3 sequence is 13 residues long. With 2 bases removed from V and 7 bases from J, the gap between germline ends came to 9 bases.

This clone was counted a single time. The V gene is TRBV5-1, the J gene TRBJ2-6; D not resolved. Deletions cut 4 bases from V and 3 bases from J, with 8 bases between. Germline CDR1 reads SGHRS; CDR2 reads YFSETQ. The CDR3 loop spans 14 amino acids. The CDR3 loop reads CASSREGGANVLTF. In DNA, the CDR3 is TGCGCCAGCAGCAGGGAAGGTGGGGCCAACGTCCTGACTTTC.

This chain uses TRBV4-1 with TRBJ1-3; no clear D gene. Trimming pared 0 bases from V and 0 bases from J, leaving 12 bases between. CDR3 length equals 17 residues. Germline V CDR1 and CDR2: MGHRA, YSYEKL. CDR3 DNA: TGCGCCAGCAGCCAAGACTTCGACGGCGGCTCTGGAAACACCATATATTTT. Amino acid sequence: CASSQDFDGGSGNTIYF.

The chain couples TRBV19 to TRBJ2-6, with 12 bases identical to TRBD1. After removal of 7 bases from V and 1 base from J, the junction contained 5 bases not matched to a gene. Germline CDR1 and CDR2: LNHDA and SQIVND (reference sequence). The CDR3 loop spans 17 amino acids. The CDR3 nucleotides read TGTGCCAGTAATCCGGGACAGGGGGCATCTGGGGCCAACGTCCTGACTTTC. Protein product: CASNPGQGASGANVLTF.

The chain links TRBV18 to TRBJ2-5; D is possibly TRBD1 or TRBD2 (6 bases each). The V end was cut by 1 base, the J end by 2 bases, with 8 bases between. The CDR3 has 14 amino acids. Germline-derived CDR1 and CDR2 are KGHSH and LQKENI. In DNA, the CDR3 is TGTGCCAGCTCACCACGCGGGACACAAGAGACCCAGTACTTC. Amino acid sequence: CASSPRGTQETQYF.

As to this clone: Its ends do not fully match the called genes, so a read error is possible. The V call is TRBV12-5, the J call TRBJ2-5, with D hard to call. CDR3 size: 13 residues. Germline V CDR1 and CDR2: LGHNT, FRNRAP. CDR3: CASGPQTGEAQYF. The DNA of the CDR3 is TGTGCTAGTGGTCCCCAAACTGGAGAGGCCCAGTACTTC.

V is TRBV11-2 and J is TRBJ2-4, with D possibly being TRBD1 (6 bases). Germline CDR1 reads SGHAT; CDR2 reads FQNNGV. The V gene lost 1 base and the J gene lost 10 bases, with 11 bases spanning the gap. The CDR3 runs 13 residues. CDR3 in DNA: TGTGCCAGCAGCTTAGTTTCCGGGACAATTCAGTACTTC. As protein: CASSLVSGTIQYF. The full variable domain, rest sourced from reference TRBV11-2 and TRBJ2-4, is EAGVAQSPRYKIIEKRQSVAFWCNPISGHATLYWYQQILGQGPKLLIQFQNNGVVDDSQLPKDRFSAERLKGVDSTLKIQPAKLEDSAVYLCASSLVSGTIQYFGAGTRLSVL.

The chain has TRBV27 and TRBJ2-5; the D is unclear. Trimming left V 3 bases short and J 3 bases short, with 8 bases between. Looked up from germline, CDR1 is MNHEY and CDR2 is SMNVEV (reference sequence). The CDR3 is made up of 13 amino acids. The CDR3 loop reads CASSFRRKETQYF. For the CDR3, the DNA is TGTGCCAGCAGTTTCCGCAGGAAAGAGACCCAGTACTTC.

The V gene is TRBV19, the J gene TRBJ1-1; D remains ambiguous. Trimming took 7 bases from V and 3 from J, leaving 24 bases between them. Germline-derived CDR1 and CDR2 are LNHDA and SQIVND (reference sequence). The CDR3 is 17 amino acids. The CDR3 coding sequence is TGTGCCAGTAATCCCTCTGGAGGGATACCCCCAGACACTGAAGCTTTCTTT. It translates to CASNPSGGIPPDTEAFF.

This chain connects TRBV6-1 to TRBJ1-1, with D perhaps TRBD1 (5 bases). The germline V gene encodes CDR1 MNHNS and CDR2 SASEGT. The CDR3 has 13 amino acids. V lost 8 bases to trimming and J lost 5 bases, with 15 bases between them. CDR3: CASWGNKRTEAFF. CDR3 nucleotides: TGTGCCAGCTGGGGGAACAAAAGGACTGAAGCTTTCTTT.

J is TRBJ2-1 and V is TRBV28, with D perhaps TRBD2 (7 bases). Trimming shortened V by 2 bases and J by 9 bases, and 14 bases separated the two germline ends. This CDR3 comprises 14 residues. Germline lookup yields CDR1 MDHEN and CDR2 SYDVKM. CDR3 protein: CASSLNGGGGEQFF. CDR3 coding DNA: TGTGCCAGCAGTTTAAATGGGGGAGGGGGTGAGCAGTTCTTC.

This chain connects TRBV6-5 to TRBJ1-3; no definite D call. The germline CDR1 and CDR2 sequences are MNHEY and SVGAGI. This CDR3 is built from 14 residues. Trimming stripped 10 bases from V and 2 bases from J, with 15 bases between. The CDR3 sequence is CATFKSGTGNTIYF. CDR3 in DNA: TGTGCCACCTTTAAGTCGGGGACTGGAAACACCATATATTTT.

This rearrangement joins TRBV5-1 to TRBJ2-2; possibly TRBD2 for D (6 bases). Trimming shortened V by 1 base and J by 7 bases, and 14 bases separated the two germline ends. This CDR3 has 15 residues. The germline CDR1 and CDR2 sequences are SGHRS and YFSETQ. CDR3 region: CASSLIGGMGGELFF. The CDR3 DNA is TGCGCCAGCAGCTTGATCGGGGGTATGGGCGGGGAGCTGTTTTTT.

J is TRBJ2-2 and V is TRBV24-1, with TRBD1 matching over 11 bases. This CDR3 contains 19 residues. The J segment lost 5 bases and the V segment lost 4 bases, leaving 14 bases of the junction unmatched. CDR1 is KGHDR, CDR2 SFDVKD, per germline. CDR3 nucleotides: TGTGCCACCAGTGACCCCGCCGGACAGGGGGCCGAGGGGACCGGGGAGCTGTTTTTT. It yields the protein CATSDPAGQGAEGTGELFF.